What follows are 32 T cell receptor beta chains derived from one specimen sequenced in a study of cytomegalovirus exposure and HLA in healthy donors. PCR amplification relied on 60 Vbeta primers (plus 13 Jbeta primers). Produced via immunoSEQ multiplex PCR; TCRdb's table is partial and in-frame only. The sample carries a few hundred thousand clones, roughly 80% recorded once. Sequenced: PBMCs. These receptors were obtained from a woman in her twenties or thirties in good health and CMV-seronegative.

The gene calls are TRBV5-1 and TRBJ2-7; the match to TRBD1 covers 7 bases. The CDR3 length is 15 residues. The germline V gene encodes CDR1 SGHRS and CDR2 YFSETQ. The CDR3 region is CANRPHRDSADEQYF. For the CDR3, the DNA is TGCGCTAACAGACCTCACCGGGACAGTGCGGACGAGCAGTACTTC. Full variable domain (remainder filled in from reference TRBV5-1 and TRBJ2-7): KAGVTQTPRYLIKTRGQQVTLSCSPISGHRSVSWYQQTPGQGLQFLFEYFSETQRNKGNFPGRFSGRQFSNSRSEMNVSTLELGDSALYLCANRPHRDSADEQYFGPGTRLTVT.

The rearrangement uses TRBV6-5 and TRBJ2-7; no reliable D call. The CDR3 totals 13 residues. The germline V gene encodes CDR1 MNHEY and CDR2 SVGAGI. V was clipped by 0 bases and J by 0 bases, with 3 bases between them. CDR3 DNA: TGTGCCAGCAGTTACTCGGCCTCCTACGAGCAGTACTTC. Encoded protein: CASSYSASYEQYF.

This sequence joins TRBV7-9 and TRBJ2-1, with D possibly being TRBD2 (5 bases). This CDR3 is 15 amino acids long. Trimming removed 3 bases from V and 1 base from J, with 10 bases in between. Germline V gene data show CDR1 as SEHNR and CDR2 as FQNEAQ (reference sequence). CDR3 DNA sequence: TGTGCCAGCAGCTTTCTTTCGGGATCCTACAATGAGCAGTTCTTC. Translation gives CASSFLSGSYNEQFF.

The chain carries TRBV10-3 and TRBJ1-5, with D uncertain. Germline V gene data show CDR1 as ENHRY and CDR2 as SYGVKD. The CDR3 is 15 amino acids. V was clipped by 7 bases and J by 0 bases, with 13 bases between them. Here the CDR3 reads CAINPGPYSNQPQHF. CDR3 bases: TGTGCCATCAACCCGGGTCCGTATAGCAATCAGCCCCAGCATTTT.

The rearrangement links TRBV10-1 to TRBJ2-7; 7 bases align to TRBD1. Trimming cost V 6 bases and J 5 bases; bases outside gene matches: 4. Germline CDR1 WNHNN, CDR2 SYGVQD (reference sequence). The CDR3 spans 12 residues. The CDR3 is CASRGDSHEQYF. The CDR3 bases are TGCGCCAGCAGGGGGGACAGCCACGAGCAGTACTTC.

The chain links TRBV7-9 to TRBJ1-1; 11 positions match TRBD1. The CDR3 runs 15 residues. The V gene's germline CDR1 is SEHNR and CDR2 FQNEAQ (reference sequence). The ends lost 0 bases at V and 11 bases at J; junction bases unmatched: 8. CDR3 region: CASSLALGDRGVAFF. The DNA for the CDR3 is TGTGCCAGCAGCTTAGCGTTGGGGGACAGGGGGGTGGCTTTCTTT. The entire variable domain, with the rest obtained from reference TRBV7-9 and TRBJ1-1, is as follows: DTGVSQNPRHKITKRGQNVTFRCDPISEHNRLYWYRQTLGQGPEFLTYFQNEAQLEKSRLLSDRFSAERPKGSFSTLEIQRTEQGDSAMYLCASSLALGDRGVAFFGQGTRLTVV.

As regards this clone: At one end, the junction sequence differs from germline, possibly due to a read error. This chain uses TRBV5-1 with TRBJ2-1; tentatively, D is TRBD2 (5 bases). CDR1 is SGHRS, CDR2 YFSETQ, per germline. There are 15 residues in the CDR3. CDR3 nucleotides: TGCGCCAGCAGCGGGCCGGGGAACACCTACAATGGGCAGTTCTTC. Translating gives CASSGPGNTYNGQFF.

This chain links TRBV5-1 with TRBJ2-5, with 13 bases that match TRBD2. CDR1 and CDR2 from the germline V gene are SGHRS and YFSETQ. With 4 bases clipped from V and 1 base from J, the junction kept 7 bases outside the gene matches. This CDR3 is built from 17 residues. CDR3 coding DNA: TGCGCCAGCAGCCTCGGACTAGCGGGGGCTATCCAAGAGACCCAGTACTTC. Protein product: CASSLGLAGAIQETQYF.

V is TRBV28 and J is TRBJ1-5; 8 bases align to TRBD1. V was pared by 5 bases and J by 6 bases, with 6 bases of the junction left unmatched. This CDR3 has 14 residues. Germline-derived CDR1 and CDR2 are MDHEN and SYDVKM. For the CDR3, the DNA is TGTGCCAGCAGTATGACAGGGGAGGGTCAGCCCCAGCATTTT. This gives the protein CASSMTGEGQPQHF.

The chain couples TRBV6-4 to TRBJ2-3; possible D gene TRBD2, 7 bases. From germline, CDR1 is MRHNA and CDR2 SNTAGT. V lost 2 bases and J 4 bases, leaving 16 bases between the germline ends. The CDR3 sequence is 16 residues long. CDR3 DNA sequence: TGTGCCAGCAGTGACGGGGGGGCAACGGGTGCAGATACGCAGTATTTT. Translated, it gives CASSDGGATGADTQYF.

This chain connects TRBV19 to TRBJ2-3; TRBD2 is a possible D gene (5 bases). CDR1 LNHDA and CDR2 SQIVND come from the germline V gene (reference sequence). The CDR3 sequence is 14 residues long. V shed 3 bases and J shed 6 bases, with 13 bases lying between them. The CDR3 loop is CASSIRVPGDTQYF. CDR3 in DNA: TGTGCCAGTAGTATCCGGGTGCCGGGGGATACGCAGTATTTT.

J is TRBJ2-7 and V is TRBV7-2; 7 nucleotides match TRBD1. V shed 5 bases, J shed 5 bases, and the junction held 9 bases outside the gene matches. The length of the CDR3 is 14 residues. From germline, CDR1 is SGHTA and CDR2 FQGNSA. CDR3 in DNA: TGTGCCAGCAGCCCTCGGACAGGTCGAGACGAGCAGTACTTC. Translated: CASSPRTGRDEQYF.

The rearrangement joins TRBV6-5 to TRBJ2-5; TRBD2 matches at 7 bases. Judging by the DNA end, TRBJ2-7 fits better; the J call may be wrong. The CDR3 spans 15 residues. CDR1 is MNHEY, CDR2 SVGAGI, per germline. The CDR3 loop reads CASSLSGWLAYEQYF. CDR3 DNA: TGTGCCAGCAGCCTTAGCGGGTGGTTGGCCTACGAGCAGTACTTC.

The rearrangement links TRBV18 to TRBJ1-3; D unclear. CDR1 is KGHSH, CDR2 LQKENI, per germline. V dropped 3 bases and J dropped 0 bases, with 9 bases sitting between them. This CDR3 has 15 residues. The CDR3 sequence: CASSPDASSGNTIYF. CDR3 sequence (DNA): TGTGCCAGCTCACCTGACGCTAGCTCTGGAAACACCATATATTTT.

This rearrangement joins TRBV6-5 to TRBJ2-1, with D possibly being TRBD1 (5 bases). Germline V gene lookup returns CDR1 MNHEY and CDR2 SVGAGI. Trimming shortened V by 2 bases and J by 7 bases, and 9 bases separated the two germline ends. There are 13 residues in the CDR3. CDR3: CASSYADNNEQFF. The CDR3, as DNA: TGTGCCAGCAGTTACGCGGACAATAATGAGCAGTTCTTC.

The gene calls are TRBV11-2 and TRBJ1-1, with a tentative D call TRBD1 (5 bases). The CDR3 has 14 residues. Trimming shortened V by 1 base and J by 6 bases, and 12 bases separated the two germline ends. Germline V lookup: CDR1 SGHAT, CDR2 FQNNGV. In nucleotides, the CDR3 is TGTGCCAGCAGCTTAGTAGTGGCAGGGCCTGAAGCTTTCTTT. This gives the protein CASSLVVAGPEAFF. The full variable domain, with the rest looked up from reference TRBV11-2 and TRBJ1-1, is EAGVAQSPRYKIIEKRQSVAFWCNPISGHATLYWYQQILGQGPKLLIQFQNNGVVDDSQLPKDRFSAERLKGVDSTLKIQPAKLEDSAVYLCASSLVVAGPEAFFGQGTRLTVV.

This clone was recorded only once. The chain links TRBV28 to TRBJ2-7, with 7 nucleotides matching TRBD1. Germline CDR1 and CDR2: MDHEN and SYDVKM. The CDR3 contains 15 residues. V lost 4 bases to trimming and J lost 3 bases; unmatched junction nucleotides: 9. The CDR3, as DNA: TGTGCCAGCAGTTCCACCGGGACAGCTGTCTACGAGCAGTACTTC. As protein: CASSSTGTAVYEQYF.

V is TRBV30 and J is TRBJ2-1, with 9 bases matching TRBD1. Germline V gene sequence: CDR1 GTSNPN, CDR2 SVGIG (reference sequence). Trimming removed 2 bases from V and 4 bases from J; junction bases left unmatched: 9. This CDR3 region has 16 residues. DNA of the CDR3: TGTGCCTGGAGTAGAGGACAGGGGAGAGTGTACAATGAGCAGTTCTTC. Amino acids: CAWSRGQGRVYNEQFF.

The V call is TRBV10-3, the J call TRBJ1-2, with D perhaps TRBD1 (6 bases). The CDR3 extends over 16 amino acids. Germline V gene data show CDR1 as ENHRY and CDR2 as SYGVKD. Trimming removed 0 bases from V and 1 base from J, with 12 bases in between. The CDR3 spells CAISESGTRINYGYTF. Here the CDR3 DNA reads TGTGCCATCAGTGAGTCAGGGACAAGAATTAACTATGGCTACACCTTC.

In DNA form, the CDR3 reads TGTGCCAGCAGTTTATTAGCGGGAGGCACAGATACGCAGTATTTT. This encodes CASSLLAGGTDTQYF. This chain joins TRBV6-4 and TRBJ2-3; 9 bases line up with TRBD2. The V gene's germline CDR1 is MRHNA and CDR2 SNTAGT. Trimming removed 5 bases from V and 1 base from J; junction bases left unmatched: 4. This CDR3 contains 15 residues.

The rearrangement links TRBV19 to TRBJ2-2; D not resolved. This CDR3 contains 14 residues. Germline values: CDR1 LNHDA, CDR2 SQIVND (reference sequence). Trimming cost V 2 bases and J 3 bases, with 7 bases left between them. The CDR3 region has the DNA TGTGCCAGTAGTATAACCTACCACACCGGGGAGCTGTTTTTT. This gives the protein CASSITYHTGELFF.

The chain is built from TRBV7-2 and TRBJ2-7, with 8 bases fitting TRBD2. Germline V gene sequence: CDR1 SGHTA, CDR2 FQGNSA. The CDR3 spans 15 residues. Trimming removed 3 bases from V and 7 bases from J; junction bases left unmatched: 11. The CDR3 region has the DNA TGTGCCAGCAGCTTTGACTTTAGCGGGACGGGGGAGCAGTACTTC. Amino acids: CASSFDFSGTGEQYF.

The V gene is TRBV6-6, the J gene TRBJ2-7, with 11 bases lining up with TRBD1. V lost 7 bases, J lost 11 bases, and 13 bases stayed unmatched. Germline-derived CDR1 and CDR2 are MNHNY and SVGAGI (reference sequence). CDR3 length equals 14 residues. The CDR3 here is CASTLGQGAFKEYF. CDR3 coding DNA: TGTGCCAGCACCCTAGGACAGGGGGCATTTAAGGAGTACTTC.

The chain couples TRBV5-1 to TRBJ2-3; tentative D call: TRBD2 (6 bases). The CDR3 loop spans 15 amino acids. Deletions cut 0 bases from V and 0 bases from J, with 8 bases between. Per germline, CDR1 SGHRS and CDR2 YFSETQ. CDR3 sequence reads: CASSLAGVSTDTQYF. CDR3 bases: TGCGCCAGCAGCTTGGCGGGGGTAAGCACAGATACGCAGTATTTT.

The CDR3 sequence is CASSLREDNEKLFF. DNA for the CDR3: TGTGCCAGCAGCTTGAGGGAGGATAATGAAAAACTGTTTTTT. This chain joins TRBV7-9 and TRBJ1-4; D unresolved. Germline V gives CDR1 SEHNR, CDR2 FQNEAQ (reference sequence). V was clipped by 3 bases and J by 4 bases, with 9 bases between them. The CDR3 has 14 residues.

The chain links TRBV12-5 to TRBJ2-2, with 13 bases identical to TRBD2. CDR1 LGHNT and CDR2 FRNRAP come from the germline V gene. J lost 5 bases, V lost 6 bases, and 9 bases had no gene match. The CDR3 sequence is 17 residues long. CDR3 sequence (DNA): TGTGCTAGTGGCTATTCTGGACTAGCGGGAGTAACCGGGGAGCTGTTTTTT. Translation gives CASGYSGLAGVTGELFF.

The CDR3 here is CASSLIAGNSYNEQFF. CDR3 DNA sequence: TGTGCCAGCAGTTTGATCGCAGGGAACTCCTACAATGAGCAGTTCTTC. The rearrangement uses TRBV27 and TRBJ2-1; possible D gene TRBD1, 5 bases. V lost 3 bases and J 0 bases, leaving 12 bases between the germline ends. The V gene's germline CDR1 is MNHEY and CDR2 SMNVEV (reference sequence). CDR3 length: 16 amino acids.

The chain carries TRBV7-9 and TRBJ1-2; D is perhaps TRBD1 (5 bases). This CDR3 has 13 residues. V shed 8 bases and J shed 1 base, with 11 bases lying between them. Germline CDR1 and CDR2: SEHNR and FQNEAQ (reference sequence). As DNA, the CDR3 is TGTGCCAGCTCCAGGGAGGGTAACTATGGCTACACCTTC. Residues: CASSREGNYGYTF.

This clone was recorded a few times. The CDR3 loop reads CASSLGSYSGVPQETQYF. Here the CDR3 DNA reads TGCGCCAGCAGCTTGGGTTCTTATAGCGGGGTACCACAAGAGACCCAGTACTTC. The chain recombines TRBV5-1 with TRBJ2-5; TRBD2 agrees at 8 bases. Germline V CDR1 and CDR2: SGHRS, YFSETQ. This CDR3 is 18 amino acids long. V lost 0 bases and J lost 2; bases outside the gene matches: 12.

The CDR3 region is CASSGSRLAANYEQYF. CDR3 DNA sequence: TGTGCCAGCAGCGGATCCCGACTAGCGGCCAACTACGAGCAGTACTTC. V usage is TRBV7-8 and J usage is TRBJ2-7; 9 bases line up with TRBD2. Germline CDR1 and CDR2: SGHVS and FQNEAQ. V trimming: 5 bases; J trimming: 3 bases; junction bases outside the gene matches: 11. This CDR3 is built from 16 residues.

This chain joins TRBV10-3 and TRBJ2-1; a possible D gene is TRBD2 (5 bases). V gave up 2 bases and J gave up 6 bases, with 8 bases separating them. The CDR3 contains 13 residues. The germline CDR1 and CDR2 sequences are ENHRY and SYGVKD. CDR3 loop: CAISELGINEQFF. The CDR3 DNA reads TGTGCCATCAGTGAGCTCGGGATCAATGAGCAGTTCTTC.

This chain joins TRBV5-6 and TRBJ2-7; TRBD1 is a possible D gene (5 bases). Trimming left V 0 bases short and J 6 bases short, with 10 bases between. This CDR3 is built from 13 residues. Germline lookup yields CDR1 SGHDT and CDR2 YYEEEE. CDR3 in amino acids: CASSLVGHSEQYF. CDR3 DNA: TGTGCCAGCAGCTTGGTCGGACACTCCGAGCAGTACTTC.